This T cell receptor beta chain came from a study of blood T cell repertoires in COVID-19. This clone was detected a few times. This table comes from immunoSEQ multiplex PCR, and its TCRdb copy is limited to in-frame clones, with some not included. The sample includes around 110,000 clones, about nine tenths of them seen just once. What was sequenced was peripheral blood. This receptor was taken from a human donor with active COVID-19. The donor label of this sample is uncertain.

The CDR3 loop reads CASSHGEGGDDSTDTQYF. Here the CDR3 DNA reads TGCGCCAGCAGCCATGGAGAAGGAGGGGACGATAGCACAGATACGCAGTATTTT. This chain joins TRBV4-3 and TRBJ2-3, with a weak D call TRBD2 (6 bases). The CDR3 runs 18 residues. V was trimmed by 3 bases and J by 0 bases, leaving 19 bases between them. Germline V gives CDR1 LGHNA, CDR2 YSLEER.